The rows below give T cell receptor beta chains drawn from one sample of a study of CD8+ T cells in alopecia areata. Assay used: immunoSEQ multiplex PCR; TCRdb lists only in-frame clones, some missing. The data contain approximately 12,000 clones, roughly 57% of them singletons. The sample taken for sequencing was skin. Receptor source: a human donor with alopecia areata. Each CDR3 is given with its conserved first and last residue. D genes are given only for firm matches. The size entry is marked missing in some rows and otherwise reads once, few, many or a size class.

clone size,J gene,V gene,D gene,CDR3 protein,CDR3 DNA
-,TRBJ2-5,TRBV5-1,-,CASSLVFERPGETQYF,TGCGCCAGCAGCTTGGTATTTGAGCGACCGGGGGAGACCCAGTACTTC
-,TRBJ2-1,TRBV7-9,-,CASSSGLRTVYNEQFF,TGTGCCAGCAGCTCTGGACTTAGGACAGTGTACAATGAGCAGTTCTTC
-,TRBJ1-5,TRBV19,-,CASSRDRLGSQPQHF,TGTGCCAGTAGTCGGGACCGACTCGGGAGTCAGCCCCAGCATTTT
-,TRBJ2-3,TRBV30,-,CAWSVGDPSTDTQYF,TGTGCCTGGAGTGTGGGGGACCCGAGCACAGATACGCAGTATTTT
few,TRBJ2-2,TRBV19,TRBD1,CASQTPGQGAPGELFF,TGTGCCAGCCAGACACCGGGACAGGGGGCGCCCGGGGAGCTGTTTTTT
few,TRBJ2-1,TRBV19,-,CASSISVELGWSSYNEQFF,TGTGCCAGTAGTATCTCTGTCGAGCTGGGTTGGAGCTCCTACAATGAGCAGTTCTTC
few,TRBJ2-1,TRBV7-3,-,CASGVSGSEQFF,TGTGCCAGCGGAGTAAGTGGAAGTGAGCAGTTCTTC
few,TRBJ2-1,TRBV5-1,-,CASSPFVGEQFF,TGCGCCAGCAGCCCCTTCGTCGGTGAGCAGTTCTTC
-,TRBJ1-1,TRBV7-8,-,CASSLVENTEAFF,TGTGCCAGCAGCTTAGTCGAGAACACTGAAGCTTTCTTT
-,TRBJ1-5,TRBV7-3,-,CASSLCRGRGSNQPQHF,TGTGCCAGCAGCTTATGCAGGGGCAGAGGTAGCAATCAGCCCCAGCATTTT
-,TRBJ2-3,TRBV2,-,CASRTAGARTDTQYF,TGTGCCAGCCGGACAGCAGGGGCCCGCACAGATACGCAGTATTTT
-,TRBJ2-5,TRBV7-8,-,CASSLIGTAQGETQYF,TGTGCCAGCAGCTTAATTGGCACGGCTCAAGGGGAGACCCAGTACTTC
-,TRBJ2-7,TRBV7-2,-,CASSSQGGAYYEQYF,TGTGCCAGCAGCTCCCAGGGGGGGGCTTACTACGAGCAGTACTTC
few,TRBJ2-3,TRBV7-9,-,CASSLPPGARTDTQYF,TGTGCCAGCAGCTTACCTCCGGGGGCTAGAACAGATACGCAGTATTTT
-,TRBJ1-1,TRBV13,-,CASSLDGDDTEAFF,TGTGCCAGCAGCTTAGATGGGGACGACACTGAAGCTTTCTTT
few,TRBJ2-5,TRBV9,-,CASSVGGGRGETQYF,TGTGCCAGCAGCGTAGGAGGGGGGCGCGGAGAGACCCAGTACTTC
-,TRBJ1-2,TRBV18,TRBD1,CASSPDRGSYTF,TGTGCCAGCTCACCGGACAGGGGATCCTACACCTTC
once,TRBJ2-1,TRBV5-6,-,CASSFLAEQFF,TGTGCCAGCAGCTTTCTTGCCGAGCAGTTCTTC
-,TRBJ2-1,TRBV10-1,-,CATGGDGGGEQFF,TGCGCCACTGGGGGGGACGGGGGCGGTGAGCAGTTCTTC
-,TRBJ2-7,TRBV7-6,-,CASSYGVTYEQYF,TGTGCCAGCAGCTATGGGGTGACCTACGAGCAGTACTTC
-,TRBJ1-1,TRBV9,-,CASSVGGRYTNSEAFF,TGTGCCAGCAGCGTAGGTGGGAGATATACGAACAGTGAAGCTTTCTTT
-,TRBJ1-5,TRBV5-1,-,CASSLGSNQPQHF,TGCGCCAGCAGCTTGGGGAGCAATCAGCCCCAGCATTTT
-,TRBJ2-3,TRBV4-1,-,CASSHGQTSTDTQYF,TGCGCCAGCAGCCACGGACAGACTAGCACAGATACGCAGTATTTT
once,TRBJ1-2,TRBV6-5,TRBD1,CASSYFPGGDYGYTF,TGTGCCAGCAGTTACTTCCCAGGGGGCGACTATGGCTACACCTTC
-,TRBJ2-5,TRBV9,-,CASSSRDFGEQYF,TGTGCCAGCAGCTCGCGGGACTTTGGGGAGCAGTACTTC
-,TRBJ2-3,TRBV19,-,CASSWSGQVDTQYF,TGTGCCAGTAGTTGGTCAGGTCAGGTAGATACGCAGTATTTT
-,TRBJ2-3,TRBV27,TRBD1,CASSWTGFSTDTQYF,TGTGCCAGCAGTTGGACAGGGTTCAGCACAGATACGCAGTATTTT
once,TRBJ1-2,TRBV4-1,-,CASSPTSGTYLLGYGYTF,TGCGCCAGCAGCCCTACCTCCGGGACATACCTTCTTGGATATGGCTACACCTTC
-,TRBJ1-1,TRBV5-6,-,CASSSIQQDTEAFF,TGTGCCAGCAGCTCAATCCAGCAGGACACTGAAGCTTTCTTT
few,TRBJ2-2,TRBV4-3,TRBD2,CASSPGLAGGPDTGELFF,TGCGCCAGCAGCCCGGGACTAGCGGGGGGGCCCGACACCGGGGAGCTGTTTTTT
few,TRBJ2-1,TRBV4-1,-,CASSQDPGLNEQFF,TGCGCCAGCAGCCAAGATCCAGGGTTGAATGAGCAGTTCTTC
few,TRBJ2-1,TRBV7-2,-,CASSLEFNRNEQFF,TGTGCCAGCAGCTTGGAGTTTAATCGCAATGAGCAGTTCTTC
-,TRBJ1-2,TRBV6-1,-,CASSELFLGGIGYTF,TGTGCCAGCAGTGAACTGTTTCTGGGGGGTATTGGCTACACCTTC
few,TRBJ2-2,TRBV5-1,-,CASSWSSGELFF,TGCGCCAGCAGCTGGTCTTCCGGGGAGCTGTTTTTT
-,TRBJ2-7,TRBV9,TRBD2,CASSGEGFAGGCEQYF,TGTGCCAGCAGCGGCGAGGGTTTCGCGGGGGGGTGCGAGCAGTACTTC
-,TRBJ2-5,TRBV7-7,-,CASSRSGERETQYF,TGTGCCAGCAGCCGTAGTGGGGAGCGAGAGACCCAGTACTTC
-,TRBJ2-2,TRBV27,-,CASSLRGTVETNTGELFF,TGTGCCAGCAGCCTACGGGGGACAGTGGAAACGAACACCGGGGAGCTGTTTTTT
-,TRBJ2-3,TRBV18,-,CASSPPGRDSDTQYF,TGTGCCAGCTCACCACCTGGGCGGGACTCAGATACGCAGTATTTT
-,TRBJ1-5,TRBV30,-,CAWRTRTGNQPQHF,TGTGCCTGGAGAACCAGGACGGGCAATCAGCCCCAGCATTTT
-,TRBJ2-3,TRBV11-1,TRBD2,CASSLLAGTDTQYF,TGTGCCAGCAGCTTACTAGCGGGCACAGATACGCAGTATTTT
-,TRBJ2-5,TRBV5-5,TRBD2,CASSYTSGQETQYF,TGTGCCAGCAGCTACACTAGCGGCCAAGAGACCCAGTACTTC
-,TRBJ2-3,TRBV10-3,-,CAISEGQGPDTQYF,TGTGCCATCAGTGAGGGGCAGGGGCCAGATACGCAGTATTTT
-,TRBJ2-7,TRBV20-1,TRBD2,CSPGLAYEQYF,TGCAGTCCGGGACTAGCCTACGAGCAGTACTTC
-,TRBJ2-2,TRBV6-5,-,CASTRSYSNTGELFF,TGTGCCAGCACCCGTTCCTACTCGAACACCGGGGAGCTGTTTTTT
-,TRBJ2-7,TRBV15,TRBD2,CATSTRTSGTYEQYF,TGTGCCACCAGCACCCGGACTAGCGGGACCTACGAGCAGTACTTC
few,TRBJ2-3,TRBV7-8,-,CASSLELWADTQYF,TGTGCCAGCAGCTTAGAACTCTGGGCAGATACGCAGTATTTT
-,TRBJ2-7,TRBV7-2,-,CASSLDWHEQYF,TGTGCCAGCAGCTTAGATTGGCACGAGCAGTACTTC
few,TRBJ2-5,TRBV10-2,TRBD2,CASSEPLAGGQETQYF,TGCGCCAGCAGTGAGCCGCTAGCGGGAGGTCAAGAGACCCAGTACTTC
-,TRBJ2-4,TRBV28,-,CASSPQVLAKNIQYF,TGTGCCAGCAGTCCTCAGGTACTAGCCAAAAACATTCAGTACTTC